A selection of T cell receptor beta chains follows, all from one sample in a study of spatial heterogeneity in lung cancer. TCRdb called the 5' RACE reads again in MiXCR, with one record for every CDR3 protein. This table has fewer than 55,000 distinct CDR3 sequences, approximately 7.6% appearing once. Specimen: PBMCs, collected at surgery. These receptors all come from a female donor with early-stage non-small cell lung cancer. CDR3s include the opening cysteine and the closing phenylalanine or tryptophan. The D gene is left open where the match is weak. Rows may omit the clone size; those that give it use once, few, many or a size class.

d_call | clone_size | j_call | v_call | cdr3_length | cdr3_nt | cdr3_aa
. | once | TRBJ2-5 | TRBV6-1 | 12 | TGTGCCATCACGGGGTCCAGCGAGACCCAGTACTTC | CAITGSSETQYF
. | many | TRBJ2-2 | TRBV12-5 | 12 | TGTGCTAGTGGTTTCGACACCGGGGAGCTGTTTTTT | CASGFDTGELFF
. | many | TRBJ1-1 | TRBV7-2 | 13 | TGTGCCAGCAGCTTAGTTGGGAACACTGAAGCTTTCTTT | CASSLVGNTEAFF
. | many | TRBJ2-7 | TRBV4-3 | 15 | TGCGCCAGCAGCCAAGACTGGGACAACTCCTACGAGCAGTACTTC | CASSQDWDNSYEQYF
TRBD1 | . | TRBJ2-3 | TRBV5-1 | 14 | TGCGCCAGCTGGTCGACAGGGGGTTCAGATACGCAGTATTTT | CASWSTGGSDTQYF
. | . | TRBJ2-2 | TRBV27 | 13 | TGTGCCAGCAGTTTAATGATAGGCGGGGAGCTGTTTTTT | CASSLMIGGELFF
. | . | TRBJ2-5 | TRBV20-1 | 15 | TGCAGTGCCCCTCGAGCCGGGACCGTTCAAGAGACCCAGTACTTC | CSAPRAGTVQETQYF
TRBD2 | few | TRBJ2-1 | TRBV7-2 | 15 | TGTGCCAGCAGCTTAGGAGCGGGGGTGCAGCATGAGCAGTTCTTC | CASSLGAGVQHEQFF
TRBD2 | few | TRBJ2-3 | TRBV18 | 16 | TGTGCCAGCTCCCCCACATCAAGCGGGGGCACAGATACGCAGTATTTT | CASSPTSSGGTDTQYF
TRBD2 | few | TRBJ2-1 | TRBV12-3/TRBV12-4 | 15 | TGTGCCAGCAGTCGGGGGTCTGGGAGGGGCAATGAGCAGTTCTTC | CASSRGSGRGNEQFF
. | few | TRBJ1-1 | TRBV12-3/TRBV12-4 | 15 | TGTGCCAGCAGTTTAACGGGGGGGCCGGGCACTGAAGCTTTCTTT | CASSLTGGPGTEAFF
TRBD2 | many | TRBJ2-3 | TRBV11-2 | 17 | TGTGCCAGCAGCTTAGCAGGGACTAGCGGGGGGGCAGATACGCAGTATTTT | CASSLAGTSGGADTQYF
TRBD1 | . | TRBJ1-2 | TRBV19 | 13 | TGTGCCAGTACTCACAGGGGAGAGCGCGGCTACACCTTC | CASTHRGERGYTF
. | . | TRBJ2-4 | TRBV20-1 | 12 | TGCAGTGCCGCTCGACAGGAAAACATTCAGTACTTC | CSAARQENIQYF
. | many | TRBJ2-5 | TRBV5-4 | 16 | TGTGCCAGCAGCTTGGTAGGGACACCGTACCAAGAGACCCAGTACTTC | CASSLVGTPYQETQYF
TRBD2 | . | TRBJ2-7 | TRBV29-1 | 17 | TGCAGCGTTGAAGGACTAGCGGGGGGCGAAAGCTCCTACGAGCAGTACTTC | CSVEGLAGGESSYEQYF
TRBD2 | few | TRBJ2-3 | TRBV10-3 | 17 | TGTGCCATCAGTGTTCTAGCGGGGGGTACTAGCACAGATACGCAGTATTTT | CAISVLAGGTSTDTQYF
. | . | TRBJ1-2 | TRBV6-1 | 11 | TGTGCCAGCAGTTTTACCGATGGCTACACCTTC | CASSFTDGYTF
. | many | TRBJ2-2 | TRBV20-1 | 18 | TGCAGTGCTAGAGCTCCCCCTAGCGAAGCGAGTTACACCGGGGAGCTGTTTTTT | CSARAPPSEASYTGELFF
. | few | TRBJ1-5 | TRBV5-5 | 15 | TGTGCCAGCAGTCTTTGGGGCAGTTCCAATCAGCCCCAGCATTTT | CASSLWGSSNQPQHF
. | . | TRBJ2-7 | TRBV5-1 | 16 | TGCGCCAGCAGCGAACACTGGGCTCTTGGCGACTACGAGCAGTACTTC | CASSEHWALGDYEQYF
TRBD1 | . | TRBJ2-1 | TRBV28 | 18 | TGTGCCAGCAGTTCTCCAGGGGGTCGGGACAGCCTTAACAATGAGCAGTTCTTC | CASSSPGGRDSLNNEQFF
. | . | TRBJ1-4 | TRBV4-2 | 16 | TGTGCCAGCAGCCAAGAGGAGACTGCAACTAATGAAAAACTGTTTTTT | CASSQEETATNEKLFF
. | few | TRBJ2-5 | TRBV7-2 | 14 | TGTGCCAGCAGCTTAGACCGATTTCAAGAGACCCAGTACTTC | CASSLDRFQETQYF
TRBD1 | . | TRBJ1-2 | TRBV5-1 | 14 | TGCGCCAGCAGCTTGGATACAGGGGACTATGGCTACACCTTC | CASSLDTGDYGYTF
. | few | TRBJ1-4 | TRBV10-3 | 14 | TGTGCCACCACGGCAGGGGCAACTAATGAAAAACTGTTTTTT | CATTAGATNEKLFF
. | . | TRBJ2-1 | TRBV20-1 | 15 | TGCAGTGCTAGAGATCTCGGGGATAGCTACAATGAGCAGTTCTTC | CSARDLGDSYNEQFF
. | few | TRBJ2-7 | TRBV30 | 13 | TGTGCCTGGAGTCTAGACGCCTCCTACGAGCAGTACTTC | CAWSLDASYEQYF
. | . | TRBJ2-2 | TRBV6-2/TRBV6-3 | 13 | TGTGCCAGCATAAGGCAAAACACCGGGGAGCTGTTTTTT | CASIRQNTGELFF
. | . | TRBJ2-7 | TRBV6-6 | 15 | TGTGCCAGCAGTACAACCCCGGGACATTCCTACGAGCAGTACTTC | CASSTTPGHSYEQYF
TRBD1 | many | TRBJ1-5 | TRBV7-9 | 16 | TGTGCCAGCAGCCGTGACAGGGGGCCAGGGGATCAGCCCCAGCATTTT | CASSRDRGPGDQPQHF
. | . | TRBJ1-4 | TRBV30 | 15 | TGTGCCTGGAGCGAAAGGACTGGCCCTAATGAAAAACTGTTTTTT | CAWSERTGPNEKLFF
. | many | TRBJ2-1 | TRBV4-3 | 18 | TGCGCCAGCAGCCAAGCCCGTACCGGGGGCCAGTCTTTGGATGAGCAGTTCTTC | CASSQARTGGQSLDEQFF
. | many | TRBJ2-5 | TRBV23-1 | 12 | TGCGCCAGCAAGAAGGAGATGGAGACCCAGTACTTC | CASKKEMETQYF
TRBD1 | few | TRBJ2-3 | TRBV5-1 | 14 | TGCGCCAGCAGGACAGGGCAGCTTGCAGATACGCAGTATTTT | CASRTGQLADTQYF
TRBD1 | many | TRBJ1-2 | TRBV12-3/TRBV12-4 | 17 | TGTGCCAGCAAACCGGGACAGGGGCCCGGGGGAAGAGGTGGCTACACCTTC | CASKPGQGPGGRGGYTF
. | few | TRBJ1-1 | TRBV2 | 13 | TGTGCCAGCAGTGGGGGCTTGAACACTGAAGCTTTCTTT | CASSGGLNTEAFF
. | many | TRBJ2-1 | TRBV20-1 | 15 | TGCAGTGCTCAACCAGCACCGAGCTCCTACAATGAGCAGTTCTTC | CSAQPAPSSYNEQFF
. | few | TRBJ1-4 | TRBV7-9 | 16 | TGTGCCAGCAGCTCGAGTCCCGGGGTGCGTAATGAAAAACTGTTTTTT | CASSSSPGVRNEKLFF
TRBD1 | . | TRBJ1-1 | TRBV7-2 | 15 | TGTGCCAGCAGCCCCGGGGACAGGCAAGCCACTGAAGCTTTCTTT | CASSPGDRQATEAFF
. | few | TRBJ1-2 | TRBV14 | 14 | TGTGCCAGCAGCCAAACGACAGTTAACTATGGCTACACCTTC | CASSQTTVNYGYTF
TRBD1 | . | TRBJ1-5 | TRBV7-7 | 15 | TGTGCTAGCAGCTCCTGGGACAGGGGGATGCGGCCCCAGCATTTT | CASSSWDRGMRPQHF
. | few | TRBJ1-6 | TRBV6-1 | 11 | TGTGCCAGCAGTGTAAAATCACCCCTCCACTTT | CASSVKSPLHF
. | . | TRBJ2-7 | TRBV6-6 | 13 | TGTGCCAGCAGTTACTCGATAGCCTACGAGCAGTACTTC | CASSYSIAYEQYF
. | . | TRBJ1-4 | TRBV12-3/TRBV12-4 | 19 | TGTGCCAGCAGGCTGAACACCTTACAGGGCCGTGGAACTAATGAAAAACTGTTTTTT | CASRLNTLQGRGTNEKLFF
TRBD2 | many | TRBJ2-1 | TRBV20-1 | 18 | TGCAGTGCGCAGATGGGGGTAGCGGGGGGTAGCTCCTACAATGAGCAGTTCTTC | CSAQMGVAGGSSYNEQFF
. | many | TRBJ1-1 | TRBV20-1 | 15 | TGCAGTGCAAGCCCGCAGGGATTCCGCGGGACTGAAGCTTTCTTT | CSASPQGFRGTEAFF
. | many | TRBJ2-1 | TRBV20-1 | 11 | TGCAGTGCCGTCAGGACCAATGAGCAGTTCTTC | CSAVRTNEQFF
. | few | TRBJ2-6 | TRBV30 | 15 | TGTGCCTGGAGTGTAAAGCAATCTGGGGCCAACGTCCTGACTTTC | CAWSVKQSGANVLTF
. | many | TRBJ2-7 | TRBV5-5 | 12 | TGTGCCAGCAGCTTGTGGGGCTACGAGCAGTACTTC | CASSLWGYEQYF
. | many | TRBJ1-1 | TRBV30 | 12 | TGTGCCTGGGGAGTGGTAACAAACGAAGCTTTCTTT | CAWGVVTNEAFF
. | few | TRBJ2-3 | TRBV6-1 | 13 | TGTGCCAGCAGTTTGGGGGGGCGGGATACGCAGTATTTT | CASSLGGRDTQYF
TRBD2 | many | TRBJ2-5 | TRBV29-1 | 10 | TGCAGCGGAGGACTAGCGGGATCCGACTTC | CSGGLAGSDF
. | . | TRBJ2-3 | TRBV14 | 12 | TGTGCCAGCAGCCACGACACAGATACGCAGTATTTT | CASSHDTDTQYF
TRBD1 | many | TRBJ2-2 | TRBV7-2 | 18 | TGTGCCAGCAGCTTAGGGCAGGGGGCAGGCGTGAACACCGGGGAGCTGTTTTTT | CASSLGQGAGVNTGELFF